Given below is one T cell receptor (beta chain) in context. This specimen belongs to a study of blood T cell repertoires in COVID-19. Whole-study context: Sites across the United States, Italy and Spain contributed samples from acute and convalescent COVID-19.

V shed 1 base and J shed 7 bases, with 13 bases lying between them. The CDR3 length is 14 residues. CDR1 and CDR2 (germline): SGHRS, YFSETQ. Original handling: The authors estimated nucleated cell counts from reference gene primer amplification. The assay was immunoSEQ multiplex PCR, and TCRdb's table has in-frame clones only and misses some. That table gives V, J and clone size, and the DNA gave D and trimming. The data show some 80,000 clones, with approximately 80% seen just once and around 13% held by the top ten. V is TRBV5-1 and J is TRBJ2-3, with D uncertain. The receptor was derived from a woman aged 35 to 49 with active or convalescent COVID-19. The sequenced sample was peripheral blood. This CDR3 is CASSLRLGPNTQYF. The CDR3 DNA is TGCGCCAGCAGCTTGAGGCTTGGGCCGAATACGCAGTATTTT.